The table lists the clone carrying this T cell receptor beta chain with a few counts. As yet, its antigen is unknown. Conversion of TCR transcripts into cDNA relied on 5'RACE template switching, which added a universal primer site and UMIs. TCRdb recomputed calls from the 5' RACE reads with MiXCR, one row per CDR3 protein. The sample has hundreds of thousands of distinct CDR3 sequences; more than 3% are singletons. The V and J ends lost 2 bases and 9 bases respectively, with 11 bases between them. This CDR3 is 13 amino acids long. The V gene's germline CDR1 is MRHNA and CDR2 SNTAGT. These data come from a study of T cells after yellow fever vaccination. For the study at large: Preparation used SMART-Seq v4 Ultra Low Input for the low-cell-number fractions. Study-level points and caveats: The booster response re-showed most primary clones: around 95% CD4, roughly 91% CD8.

The rearrangement uses TRBV6-4 and TRBJ2-1; possibly TRBD1 for D (5 bases). The source of this sequence is a man between 18 and 35 years old who received the YFV17D yellow fever vaccine. The input for sequencing was PBMCs, taken on the day of the yellow fever booster vaccination. The CDR3 spells CASSDQGTAEQFF. The CDR3 region has the DNA TGTGCCAGCAGTGACCAGGGTACTGCTGAGCAGTTCTTC.